What follows are 9 T cell receptor beta chains derived from one specimen sequenced in a study of beta chain features in type 1 diabetes. Regarding the study as a whole: Shorter TCRB CDR3s, moderately but significantly so, marked every one of the four CD4+ subsets in Type 1 diabetes patients.

No antigen is known for these receptors. The isolated RNA, all of it, was reverse transcribed, so expressed TCRB transcripts were what got sequenced. Sequencing used immunoSEQ multiplex PCR; TCRdb keeps in-frame clones, though not all of them. The sample yields around 250,000 clones, 11% to 15% seen once. Sequenced: naive CD4+ T cells from blood. These receptors were taken from a man aged 25 to 40 with type 1 diabetes.

The gene calls are TRBV4-1 and TRBJ1-1; D unclear. V lost 4 bases and J lost 4, with 13 bases in between. The CDR3 covers 14 residues. The V gene's germline CDR1 is MGHRA and CDR2 YSYEKL. The CDR3 nucleotides are TGCGCCAGCAGCCGTCCCGGCCGGGGCACTGAAGCTTTCTTT. Protein sequence: CASSRPGRGTEAFF.

This clone was recorded a few times. The chain employs TRBV6-1 and TRBJ1-2; 7 positions match TRBD1. This CDR3 has 15 amino acids. Germline CDR1 and CDR2: MNHNS and SASEGT. Trimming at V came to 0 bases and at J to 4 bases, leaving 5 bases not matched to a gene. The CDR3 coding sequence is TGTGCCAGCAGTGAAGCCTCGACAGGGTTCTATGGCTACACCTTC. It yields the protein CASSEASTGFYGYTF.

This clone was recorded a few times. The chain combines TRBV6-5 with TRBJ1-2; D ambiguous. This CDR3 contains 13 residues. Germline V gives CDR1 MNHEY, CDR2 SVGAGI. V lost 5 bases and J lost 2, with 9 bases in between. CDR3 DNA sequence: TGTGCCAGCAGTCGTAGGGAGAACTATGGCTACACCTTC. Its protein is CASSRRENYGYTF.

The chain recombines TRBV5-4 with TRBJ2-3; weak D call: TRBD1 (6 bases). Germline loops: CDR1 SGHNT, CDR2 YYREEE (reference sequence). Trimming pared 8 bases from V and 0 bases from J, leaving 10 bases between. The CDR3 loop spans 13 amino acids. The CDR3 reads CASYRESTDTQYF. The CDR3 DNA reads as TGTGCCAGTTACAGGGAGAGCACAGATACGCAGTATTTT.

The chain combines TRBV18 with TRBJ1-1; TRBD1 is a possible D gene (5 bases). CDR3 size: 14 residues. The V end was cut by 0 bases, the J end by 1 base, with 6 bases between. Germline V lookup: CDR1 KGHSH, CDR2 LQKENI. CDR3 DNA: TGTGCCAGCTCACCACCAGGGGAGAACACTGAAGCTTTCTTT. Encoded protein: CASSPPGENTEAFF. The whole variable domain, filled in from reference TRBV18 and TRBJ1-1, reads NAGVMQNPRHLVRRRGQEARLRCSPMKGHSHVYWYRQLPEEGLKFMVYLQKENIIDESGMPKERFSAEFPKEGPSILRIQQVVRGDSAAYFCASSPPGENTEAFFGQGTRLTVV.

This clone came up a few times. The V and J genes are TRBV19 and TRBJ2-2; 15 nucleotides match TRBD2. The germline CDR1 and CDR2 sequences are LNHDA and SQIVND (reference sequence). This CDR3 is 16 amino acids long. With V trimmed by 6 bases and J by 9 bases, 8 bases remained unmatched. This CDR3 reads CASSTGLAGGTRELFF. In DNA form, the CDR3 reads TGTGCCAGTAGCACGGGACTAGCGGGAGGAACGCGGGAGCTGTTTTTT.

This clone turned up a few times. The V and J genes are TRBV6-5 and TRBJ2-7; 7 nucleotides line up with TRBD1. V shed 1 base, J shed 2 bases, and the junction held 5 bases outside the gene matches. The CDR3 has 15 residues. Looked up from germline, CDR1 is MNHEY and CDR2 is SVGAGI. CDR3 nucleotides: TGTGCCAGCAGTTACTACACAGGGGTGGCCTACGAGCAGTACTTC. Its protein is CASSYYTGVAYEQYF.

J is TRBJ1-1 and V is TRBV19; D uncertain. CDR3 length: 17 amino acids. V lost 0 bases and J 0 bases, leaving 14 bases between the germline ends. Germline V gene lookup returns CDR1 LNHDA and CDR2 SQIVND (reference sequence). The DNA for the CDR3 is TGTGCCAGTAGTATAGATGCGGAACGACGGATGAACACTGAAGCTTTCTTT. Amino acid sequence: CASSIDAERRMNTEAFF.

This clone has a handful of counts. The rearrangement joins TRBV5-1 to TRBJ2-1; TRBD1 matches 10 bases. The germline V gene has CDR1 SGHRS and CDR2 YFSETQ. This CDR3 has 15 residues. V gave up 0 bases and J gave up 8 bases; unmatched junction bases: 5. CDR3 bases: TGCGCCAGCAGCTTGGAGGGACAGGGGTTCCATGAGCAGTTCTTC. Protein: CASSLEGQGFHEQFF.